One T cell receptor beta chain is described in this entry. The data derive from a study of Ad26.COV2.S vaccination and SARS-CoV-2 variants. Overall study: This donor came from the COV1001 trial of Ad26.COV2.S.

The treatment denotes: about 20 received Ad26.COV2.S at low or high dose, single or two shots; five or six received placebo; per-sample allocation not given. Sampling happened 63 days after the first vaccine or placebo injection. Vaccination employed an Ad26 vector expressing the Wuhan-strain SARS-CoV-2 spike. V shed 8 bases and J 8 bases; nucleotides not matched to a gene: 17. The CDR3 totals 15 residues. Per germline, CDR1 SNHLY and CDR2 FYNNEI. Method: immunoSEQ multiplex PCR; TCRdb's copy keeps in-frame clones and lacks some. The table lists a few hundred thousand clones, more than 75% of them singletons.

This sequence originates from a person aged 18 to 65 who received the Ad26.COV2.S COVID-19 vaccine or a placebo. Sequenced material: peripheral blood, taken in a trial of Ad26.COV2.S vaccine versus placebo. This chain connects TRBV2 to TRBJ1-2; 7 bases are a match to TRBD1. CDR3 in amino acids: CASGRQGSLQPGYTF. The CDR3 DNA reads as TGTGCCAGCGGACGACAGGGATCCCTCCAGCCGGGCTACACCTTC.